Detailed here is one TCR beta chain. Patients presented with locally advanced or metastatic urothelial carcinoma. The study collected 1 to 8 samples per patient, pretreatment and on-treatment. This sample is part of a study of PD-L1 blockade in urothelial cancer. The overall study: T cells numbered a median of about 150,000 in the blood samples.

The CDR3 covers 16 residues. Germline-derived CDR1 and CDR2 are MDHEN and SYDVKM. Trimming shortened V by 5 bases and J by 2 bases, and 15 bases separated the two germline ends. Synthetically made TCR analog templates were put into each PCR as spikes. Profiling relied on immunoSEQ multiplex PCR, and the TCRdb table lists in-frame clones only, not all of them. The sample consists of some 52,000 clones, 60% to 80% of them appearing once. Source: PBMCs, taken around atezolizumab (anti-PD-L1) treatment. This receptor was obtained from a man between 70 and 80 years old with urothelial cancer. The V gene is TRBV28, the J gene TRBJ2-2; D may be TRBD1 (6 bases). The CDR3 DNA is TGTGCCAGCAGTGCCTGGCTGGGACAAAACACCGGGGAGCTGTTTTTT. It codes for CASSAWLGQNTGELFF.